The T cell receptor beta chain described here comes from a study of post-analysis software for immune sequencing data. Notes on the study in general: Patients with multiple sclerosis recorded significantly lower normalized Chao1 diversity than controls, the study found. Roughly 5 TRBV segments occurring more often in patients than controls included TRBV5-6, TRBV5-1 and TRBV20-1. By F measure, samples from a shared preparation batch strongly co-clustered.

The TCR beta cDNA libraries carried unique molecular identifiers. TCRdb passed the PCR reads through MiXCR, listing each CDR3 protein once. This sample has a few hundred thousand distinct CDR3 sequences, with 30% to 40% found just once. About this clonotype: No antigen is known for it.

Germline CDR1 is DFQATT and CDR2 is SNEGSKA (reference sequence). V lost 0 bases and J lost 0; bases outside the gene matches: 6. This CDR3 has 16 residues. The TCR was taken from a girl aged 2 to 10 with multiple sclerosis. The chain uses TRBV20-1 and TRBJ2-3; 7 nucleotides agree with TRBD2. The sample consisted of blood. The CDR3 DNA reads as TGCAGTGCTAGAGATTTGAGGCGGGAGAGCACAGATACGCAGTATTTT. Its protein product is CSARDLRRESTDTQYF.